This TCR beta chain was found in a study of cytomegalovirus exposure and HLA in healthy donors. Study in general: An earlier analysis found fewer than 120 million unique TCR beta sequences from about 190 million T cells. Study findings and constraints: Data from an earlier analysis indicated that most TCR beta V segments were productive either about 90% or about 30% of the time.

About this clone: Its specificity is not known.

PCR was performed using 60 Vbeta and 13 Jbeta primers. Libraries were prepared by immunoSEQ multiplex PCR; TCRdb keeps only in-frame clonotypes and omits some of them. The sample has 150,000 or so clones; roughly 73% are singletons. The germline V gene has CDR1 MNHNY and CDR2 SVGAGI (reference sequence). The length of the CDR3 is 12 residues. V lost 2 bases and J 8 bases, leaving 9 bases between the germline ends. The TCR sequence derives from a female donor in good health and CMV-seronegative. The material sequenced was PBMCs. The chain links TRBV6-6 to TRBJ1-2; no firm D call. The CDR3 coding sequence is TGTGCCAGCAGTTACGGTGGCTCCGGCTACACCTTC. Protein: CASSYGGSGYTF.